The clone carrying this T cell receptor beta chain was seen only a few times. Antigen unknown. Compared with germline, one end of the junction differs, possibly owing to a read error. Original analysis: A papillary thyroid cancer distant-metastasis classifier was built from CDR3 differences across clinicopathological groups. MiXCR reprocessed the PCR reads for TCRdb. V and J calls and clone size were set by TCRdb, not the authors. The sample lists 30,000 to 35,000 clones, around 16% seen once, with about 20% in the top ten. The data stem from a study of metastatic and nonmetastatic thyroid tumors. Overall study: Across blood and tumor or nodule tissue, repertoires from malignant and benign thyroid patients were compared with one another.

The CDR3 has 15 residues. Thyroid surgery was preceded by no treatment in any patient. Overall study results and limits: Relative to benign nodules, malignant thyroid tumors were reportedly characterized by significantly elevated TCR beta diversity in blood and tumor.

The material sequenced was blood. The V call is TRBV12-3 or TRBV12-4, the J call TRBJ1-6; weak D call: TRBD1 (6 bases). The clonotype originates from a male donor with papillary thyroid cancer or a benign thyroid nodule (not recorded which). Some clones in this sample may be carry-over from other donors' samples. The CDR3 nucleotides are TGTGCCGGCAGTTTGATGGGGGCGGATAATTCACCCCTCCACTTT. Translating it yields CAGSLMGADNSPLHF.